This T cell receptor (beta chain) stems from a study of Graves' ophthalmopathy and Graves' hyperthyroidism. The germline CDR1 and CDR2 sequences are MDHEN and SYDVKM. This CDR3 has 11 residues. The V and J ends lost 5 bases and 4 bases respectively, with 6 bases between them. RNA transcripts provided the template for amplifying TCR beta CDR3 regions. After a first-round RT-PCR with HTBI primers, a second-round multiplex PCR was run. One entry per CDR3 protein, called by TCRdb with MiXCR from the multiplex PCR reads. The sample contains over 450,000 distinct CDR3 sequences, under 15% of which appear only once. Establishment of the diagnosis relied upon clinical symptoms, serum thyroxine, TRAb, thyroid ultrasound and orbital computed tomography. The PBMCs used were ones drawn from approximately 10 ml of fresh peripheral blood. Points from the study as a whole: Detection in blood was also observed for most expanded thyroid clonotypes above 0.001 frequency.

This clonotype was detected ten times or more. Its matching antigen is unknown. The chain has TRBV28 and TRBJ2-7; D is unclear. This TCR came from a woman in her twenties or thirties with Graves' ophthalmopathy. Sequencing was carried out using blood. CDR3 sequence: CASSRVYEQYF. The CDR3 nucleotides are TGTGCCAGCAGTCGAGTTTACGAGCAGTACTTC. Using reference TRBV28 and TRBJ2-7 for the parts outside the CDR3, the full variable domain is DVKVTQSSRYLVKRTGEKVFLECVQDMDHENMFWYRQDPGLGLRLIYFSYDVKMKEKGDIPEGYSVSREKKERFSLILESASTNQTSMYLCASSRVYEQYFGPGTRLTVT.